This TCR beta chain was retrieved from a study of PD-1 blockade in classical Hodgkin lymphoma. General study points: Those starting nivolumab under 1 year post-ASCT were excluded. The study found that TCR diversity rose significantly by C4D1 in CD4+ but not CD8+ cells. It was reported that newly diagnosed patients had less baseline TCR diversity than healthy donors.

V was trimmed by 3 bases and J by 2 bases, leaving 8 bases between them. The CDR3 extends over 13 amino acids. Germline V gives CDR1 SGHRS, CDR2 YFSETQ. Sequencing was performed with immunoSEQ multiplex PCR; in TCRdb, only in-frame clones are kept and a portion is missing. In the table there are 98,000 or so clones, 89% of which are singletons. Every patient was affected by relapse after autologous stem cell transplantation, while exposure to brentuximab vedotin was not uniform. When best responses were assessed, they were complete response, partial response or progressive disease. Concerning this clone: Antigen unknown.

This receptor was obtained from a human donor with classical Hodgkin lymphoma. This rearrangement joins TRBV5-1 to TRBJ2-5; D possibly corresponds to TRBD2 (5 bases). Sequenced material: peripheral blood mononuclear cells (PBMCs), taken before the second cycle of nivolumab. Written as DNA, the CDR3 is TGCGCCAGCAGCTCGGGGTCACAAGAGACCCAGTACTTC. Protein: CASSSGSQETQYF.